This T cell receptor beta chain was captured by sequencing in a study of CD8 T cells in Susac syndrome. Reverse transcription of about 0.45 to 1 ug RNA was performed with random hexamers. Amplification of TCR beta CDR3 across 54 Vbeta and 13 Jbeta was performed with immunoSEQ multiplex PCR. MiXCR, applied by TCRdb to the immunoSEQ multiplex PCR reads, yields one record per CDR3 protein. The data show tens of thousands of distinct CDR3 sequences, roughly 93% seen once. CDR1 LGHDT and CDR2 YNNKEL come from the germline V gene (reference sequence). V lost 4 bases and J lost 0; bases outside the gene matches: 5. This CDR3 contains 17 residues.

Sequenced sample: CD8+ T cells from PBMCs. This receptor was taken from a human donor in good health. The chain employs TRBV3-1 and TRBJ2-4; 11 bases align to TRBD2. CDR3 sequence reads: CASSLGTSGLAKNIQYF. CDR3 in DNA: TGTGCCAGCAGCCTCGGGACTAGCGGTCTAGCCAAAAACATTCAGTACTTC.